Below are 24 T cell receptor beta chains sequenced from a single sample in a study of OX40 agonist ivuxolimab in advanced cancers. Clones were sequenced by immunoSEQ multiplex PCR, and TCRdb holds only the in-frame ones, with some missing. The data hold approximately 30,000 clones, with 90% observed a single time. The sample in question was CD4+ or CD8+ T cells sorted from blood, obtained in a trial of the OX40 agonist ivuxolimab. Receptor source: an adult with an advanced solid tumor such as melanoma, head and neck, liver or kidney cancer.

This clone showed up just a few times. The chain employs TRBV5-1 and TRBJ2-7, with D uncertain. Trimming removed 3 bases from V and 0 bases from J, with 4 bases in between. Germline V lookup: CDR1 SGHRS, CDR2 YFSETQ. There are 12 residues in the CDR3. The CDR3 loop is CASSWGSYEQYF. The CDR3 DNA reads TGCGCCAGCAGCTGGGGCTCCTACGAGCAGTACTTC.

The chain has TRBV9 and TRBJ2-1; D not resolved. V was cut by 0 bases and J by 6 bases, with 10 bases left in between. Germline V gene sequence: CDR1 SGDLS, CDR2 YYNGEE. The CDR3 runs to 14 residues. CDR3 amino acids: CASSVGELPNEQFF. The CDR3 DNA reads TGTGCCAGCAGCGTAGGAGAATTGCCCAATGAGCAGTTCTTC.

This chain uses TRBV7-9 with TRBJ1-4; possible D gene TRBD1, 6 bases. Germline loops: CDR1 SEHNR, CDR2 FQNEAQ (reference sequence). V lost 4 bases, J lost 7 bases, and 16 bases lay in between. This CDR3 comprises 15 residues. CDR3 sequence reads: CASSSWGQDGEKLFF. The CDR3 DNA is TGTGCCAGCAGCTCCTGGGGGCAGGATGGTGAAAAACTGTTTTTT.

By sample share, this clone is large (0.1 to 1%). The chain couples TRBV6-5 to TRBJ2-7; tentatively, D is TRBD1 (5 bases). The CDR3 is 14 amino acids. The V end was cut by 0 bases, the J end by 4 bases, with 10 bases between. The germline gives CDR1 MNHEY, CDR2 SVGAGI. The CDR3 nucleotides read TGTGCCAGCAGTTACTCCGACAGACGGTACGAGCAGTACTTC. It translates to CASSYSDRRYEQYF.

V gene TRBV25-1 combines with J gene TRBJ2-7; TRBD2 matches at 8 bases. Trimming cost V 1 base and J 3 bases; bases outside gene matches: 5. The germline V gene has CDR1 MGHDK and CDR2 SYGVNS. This CDR3 region has 15 residues. The CDR3 sequence is CASSEFTSGGYEQYF. DNA of the CDR3: TGTGCCAGCAGTGAATTTACTAGCGGAGGCTACGAGCAGTACTTC.

The gene calls are TRBV6-6 and TRBJ1-2; 7 bases are a match to TRBD1. V lost 8 bases and J lost 0; bases outside the gene matches: 6. The length of the CDR3 is 14 residues. Germline V lookup: CDR1 MNHNY, CDR2 SVGAGI (reference sequence). CDR3 in DNA: TGTGCCAGCGACGGGGGACAGCCTAACTATGGCTACACCTTC. It is translated as CASDGGQPNYGYTF.

The chain recombines TRBV19 with TRBJ2-1; TRBD1 is a possible D gene (6 bases). V lost 5 bases to trimming and J lost 9 bases, with 14 bases between them. Germline assignment: CDR1 LNHDA and CDR2 SQIVND (reference sequence). CDR3 length: 13 amino acids. The chain's CDR3 is CASSATTGVEQFF. CDR3 in DNA: TGTGCCAGTAGTGCGACGACAGGAGTTGAGCAGTTCTTC.

The rearrangement joins TRBV5-1 to TRBJ2-3; TRBD1 matches 7 bases. The CDR3 has 15 amino acids. After removal of 2 bases from V and 1 base from J, the junction contained 4 bases not matched to a gene. Germline-derived CDR1 and CDR2 are SGHRS and YFSETQ. The DNA of the CDR3 is TGCGCCAGCAGCTTTCGACAGGGTCGCACAGATACGCAGTATTTT. This sequence encodes CASSFRQGRTDTQYF. The variable domain in full, completed from reference TRBV5-1 and TRBJ2-3, reads KAGVTQTPRYLIKTRGQQVTLSCSPISGHRSVSWYQQTPGQGLQFLFEYFSETQRNKGNFPGRFSGRQFSNSRSEMNVSTLELGDSALYLCASSFRQGRTDTQYFGPGTRLTVL.

The chain has TRBV30 and TRBJ2-1; TRBD2 matches 13 bases. V lost 2 bases to trimming and J lost 5 bases; unmatched junction nucleotides: 3. CDR3 length: 15 residues. Germline V gives CDR1 GTSNPN, CDR2 SVGIG (reference sequence). CDR3 DNA: TGTGCCTGGAGTTTTGGGACTAGCGGGAACAATGAGCAGTTCTTC. Protein: CAWSFGTSGNNEQFF.

The chain recombines TRBV6-5 with TRBJ2-5; perhaps TRBD1 as D (5 bases). Trimming stripped 2 bases from V and 1 base from J, with 5 bases between. The CDR3 loop spans 13 amino acids. CDR1 and CDR2 from the germline V gene are MNHEY and SVGAGI. The CDR3 spells CASSYQGQETQYF. CDR3 DNA: TGTGCCAGCAGTTACCAGGGCCAAGAGACCCAGTACTTC.

The J gene is TRBJ2-1, the V gene TRBV7-2; D unresolved. This CDR3 comprises 16 residues. Per germline, CDR1 SGHTA and CDR2 FQGNSA. V dropped 5 bases and J dropped 3 bases, with 17 bases sitting between them. For the CDR3, the DNA is TGTGCCAGCAGCACTTGGACCCAAACTAACTACAATGAGCAGTTCTTC. It codes for CASSTWTQTNYNEQFF. Using reference TRBV7-2 and TRBJ2-1 for the parts outside the CDR3, the full variable domain is GAGVSQSPSNKVTEKGKDVELRCDPISGHTALYWYRQSLGQGLEFLIYFQGNSAPDKSGLPSDRFSAERTGGSVSTLTIQRTQQEDSAVYLCASSTWTQTNYNEQFFGPGTRLTVL.

Only one count was recorded for this clone. This chain joins TRBV7-2 and TRBJ2-2; 7 bases map to TRBD2. The germline V gene encodes CDR1 SGHTA and CDR2 FQGNSA. This CDR3 region has 17 residues. Trimming removed 4 bases from V and 5 bases from J; junction bases left unmatched: 13. This chain's CDR3 is CASSSSAWAGVTGELFF. The CDR3, as DNA: TGTGCCAGCAGCTCCTCCGCCTGGGCGGGAGTTACCGGGGAGCTGTTTTTT.

V and J are TRBV15 and TRBJ2-1; no firm D call. Looked up from germline, CDR1 is LNHNV and CDR2 is YYDKDF (reference sequence). Trimming removed 1 base from V and 3 bases from J, with 13 bases in between. The CDR3 loop spans 16 amino acids. DNA for the CDR3: TGTGCCACCAGCAGAGGGCAGAGTCTGGGCTACAATGAGCAGTTCTTC. This gives the protein CATSRGQSLGYNEQFF.

The J gene is TRBJ2-2, the V gene TRBV14; 11 bases match TRBD2. This CDR3 spans 14 amino acids. The ends lost 6 bases at V and 4 bases at J; junction bases unmatched: 1. Germline V gene lookup returns CDR1 SGHDN and CDR2 FVKESK. For the CDR3, the DNA is TGTGCCAGCAGTGGGACTAGCGGCACCGGGGAGCTGTTTTTT. Protein product: CASSGTSGTGELFF.

As to this clone: This CDR3 is also generated by other DNA sequences in the sample. V usage is TRBV4-1 and J usage is TRBJ2-3; TRBD2 matches 10 bases. This CDR3 has 17 residues. From germline, CDR1 is MGHRA and CDR2 YSYEKL. J gave up 5 bases and V 3 bases, and 11 bases lay outside the gene matches. CDR3 protein: CASSQLVLAGEEDTQYF. The CDR3 DNA sequence: TGCGCCAGCAGCCAGCTAGTCCTAGCGGGAGAGGAAGATACGCAGTATTTT.

The V call is TRBV15, the J call TRBJ2-3; D perhaps matches TRBD1 (5 bases). The length of the CDR3 is 14 residues. Germline V gene data show CDR1 as LNHNV and CDR2 as YYDKDF (reference sequence). Trimming removed 2 bases from V and 4 bases from J, with 10 bases in between. CDR3 DNA: TGTGCCACCAGCAGATCTGCAGGGCCAGATACGCAGTATTTT. Translation: CATSRSAGPDTQYF.

The V and J genes are TRBV15 and TRBJ1-5, with TRBD1 identical over 9 bases. Unmatched junction bases numbered 0, after V lost 1 base and J lost 2 bases. Germline V gene lookup returns CDR1 LNHNV and CDR2 YYDKDF (reference sequence). CDR3 size: 15 residues. In DNA, the CDR3 is TGTGCCACCAGCAGAGGGACAGGGGGCAATCAGCCCCAGCATTTT. Its protein is CATSRGTGGNQPQHF.

This clone was observed a single time. The chain links TRBV30 to TRBJ1-1, with a tentative D call TRBD1 (5 bases). Germline lookup yields CDR1 GTSNPN and CDR2 SVGIG (reference sequence). Trimming removed 0 bases at V and 2 bases at J, with 16 bases between. CDR3 length: 16 amino acids. The CDR3 region is CAWSVTGAGFNTEAFF. The CDR3 coding sequence is TGTGCCTGGAGTGTAACTGGGGCGGGTTTCAACACTGAAGCTTTCTTT.

The chain links TRBV19 to TRBJ1-1; D remains ambiguous. The germline gives CDR1 LNHDA, CDR2 SQIVND (reference sequence). Deletions cut 4 bases from V and 2 bases from J, with 8 bases between. This CDR3 is built from 13 residues. CDR3 sequence (DNA): TGTGCCAGTAGTAGTTTGGGAAACACTGAAGCTTTCTTT. Translated, it gives CASSSLGNTEAFF. Full variable domain (outside the CDR3, taken from reference TRBV19 and TRBJ1-1): DGGITQSPKYLFRKEGQNVTLSCEQNLNHDAMYWYRQDPGQGLRLIYYSQIVNDFQKGDIAEGYSVSREKKESFPLTVTSAQKNPTAFYLCASSSLGNTEAFFGQGTRLTVV.

The genes are TRBV4-3 and TRBJ1-3; TRBD1 agrees at 7 bases. Germline V gene sequence: CDR1 LGHNA, CDR2 YSLEER. CDR3 length: 17 residues. J lost 2 bases, V lost 2 bases, and 9 bases had no gene match. The CDR3 here is CASSQNIDREAGNTIYF. The CDR3 DNA reads as TGCGCCAGCAGCCAAAATATCGACAGGGAGGCTGGAAACACCATATATTTT.

This sequence joins TRBV7-9 and TRBJ2-7; 7 bases line up with TRBD1. Looked up from germline, CDR1 is SEHNR and CDR2 is FQNEAQ (reference sequence). CDR3 length: 13 amino acids. Trimming took 5 bases from V and 7 from J; bases not matched to a gene: 8. The CDR3 bases are TGTGCCAGCAGCCCGGGACAGCCGCGGGAGCAGTACTTC. Amino acid sequence: CASSPGQPREQYF.

V usage is TRBV30 and J usage is TRBJ2-7; D not certain. V was clipped by 3 bases and J by 3 bases, with 9 bases between them. The germline V gene encodes CDR1 GTSNPN and CDR2 SVGIG (reference sequence). This CDR3 is 12 amino acids long. The CDR3 sequence is CAWRPKFYEQYF. In DNA, the CDR3 is TGTGCCTGGAGGCCCAAATTCTACGAGCAGTACTTC. Based on the CDR3 plus reference TRBV30 and TRBJ2-7, the full variable domain is SQTIHQWPATLVQPVGSPLSLECTVEGTSNPNLYWYRQAAGRGLQLLFYSVGIGQISSEVPQNLSASRPQDRQFILSSKKLLLSDSGFYLCAWRPKFYEQYFGPGTRLTVT.

V gene TRBV9 combines with J gene TRBJ2-7; D ambiguous. V was trimmed by 0 bases and J by 0 bases, leaving 10 bases between them. The V gene's germline CDR1 is SGDLS and CDR2 YYNGEE. The CDR3 consists of 15 residues. The CDR3, as DNA: TGTGCCAGCAGCGTAGGGGGTACAGTCTCCTACGAGCAGTACTTC. Translating gives CASSVGGTVSYEQYF.

This chain joins TRBV9 and TRBJ1-2, with D unresolved. Trimming shortened V by 0 bases and J by 0 bases, and 12 bases separated the two germline ends. Germline CDR1 and CDR2: SGDLS and YYNGEE. This CDR3 region has 16 residues. The CDR3 reads CASSVDGGRANYGYTF. CDR3 in DNA: TGTGCCAGCAGCGTAGACGGAGGGAGAGCTAACTATGGCTACACCTTC.